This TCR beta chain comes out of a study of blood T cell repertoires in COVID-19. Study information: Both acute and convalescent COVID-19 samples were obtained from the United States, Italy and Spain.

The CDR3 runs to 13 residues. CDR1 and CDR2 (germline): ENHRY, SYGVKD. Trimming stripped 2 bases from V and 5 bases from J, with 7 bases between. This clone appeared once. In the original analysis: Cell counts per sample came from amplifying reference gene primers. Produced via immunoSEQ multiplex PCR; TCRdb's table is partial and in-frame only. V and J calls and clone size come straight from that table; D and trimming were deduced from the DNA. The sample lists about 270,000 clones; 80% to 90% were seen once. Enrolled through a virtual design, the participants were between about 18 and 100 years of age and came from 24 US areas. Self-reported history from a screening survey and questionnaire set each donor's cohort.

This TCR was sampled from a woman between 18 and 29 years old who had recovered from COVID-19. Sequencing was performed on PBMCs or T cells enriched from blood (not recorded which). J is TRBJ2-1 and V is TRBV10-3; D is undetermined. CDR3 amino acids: CAISEDGHNEQFF. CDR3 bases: TGTGCCATCAGTGAGGATGGCCACAATGAGCAGTTCTTC.